This T cell receptor (beta chain) was obtained from a study of shared clonotypes between healthy human individuals. Findings of the study overall: Collection of samples was limited to blood; tissue repertoires likely differ. Shared clonotypes across all four donors exceeded non-shared ones in generation probability.

In the case of this clone: Its antigen is as yet unknown.

On sorted subsets, replicate PCRs used approximately 190 ng DNA, or about 30,000 T cell genomes. In the original analysis: Filtering of immunoSEQ junctional sequences could not match full-length read filtering. The data were produced by immunoSEQ multiplex PCR, yet TCRdb's version contains in-frame clones alone and is incomplete. Clonal size and the V and J genes are those of that table, whereas D and trimming came from the DNA. The sample contains about 1,500,000 clones, around 97% of which appear only once. Trimming took off 4 bases at V and 1 base at J, with 14 bases between the two ends. Looked up from germline, CDR1 is SGDLS and CDR2 is YYNGEE. The CDR3 length is 15 residues.

The V call is TRBV9, the J call TRBJ1-1; D perhaps matches TRBD1 (5 bases). This clonotype was sampled from a man aged 25-45 years in good health. The sample taken for sequencing was naive CD4+ T cells sorted from blood. Sample subset: CD45RA+ positively selected. CDR3 in amino acids: CASSPTGHPNTEAFF. The CDR3 region has the DNA TGTGCCAGCAGCCCCACCGGACACCCGAACACTGAAGCTTTCTTT.